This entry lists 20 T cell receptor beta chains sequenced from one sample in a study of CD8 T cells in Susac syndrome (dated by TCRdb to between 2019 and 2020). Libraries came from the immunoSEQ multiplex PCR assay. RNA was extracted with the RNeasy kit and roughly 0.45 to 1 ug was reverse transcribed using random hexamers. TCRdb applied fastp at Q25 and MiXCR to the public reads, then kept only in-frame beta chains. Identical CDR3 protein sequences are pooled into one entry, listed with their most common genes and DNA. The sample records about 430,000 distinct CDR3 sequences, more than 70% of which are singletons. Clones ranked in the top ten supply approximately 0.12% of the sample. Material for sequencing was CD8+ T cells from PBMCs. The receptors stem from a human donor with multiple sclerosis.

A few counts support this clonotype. CDR3 DNA: TGTGCCAGCAGTGAGGGACTAGCGGGGTCCTACGAGCAGTACTTC. Residues: CASSEGLAGSYEQYF. The rearrangement joins TRBV6-1 to TRBJ2-7, with 13 bases lining up with TRBD2. The V gene's germline CDR1 is MNHNS and CDR2 SASEGT. The CDR3 length is 15 residues. With 3 bases clipped from V and 1 base from J, the junction kept 0 bases outside the gene matches.

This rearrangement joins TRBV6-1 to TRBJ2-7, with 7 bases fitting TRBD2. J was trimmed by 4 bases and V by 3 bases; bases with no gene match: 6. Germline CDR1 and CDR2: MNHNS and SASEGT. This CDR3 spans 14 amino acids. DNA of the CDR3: TGTGCCAGCAGTGATTTTGGGGAGGGGTACGAGCAGTACTTC. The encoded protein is CASSDFGEGYEQYF.

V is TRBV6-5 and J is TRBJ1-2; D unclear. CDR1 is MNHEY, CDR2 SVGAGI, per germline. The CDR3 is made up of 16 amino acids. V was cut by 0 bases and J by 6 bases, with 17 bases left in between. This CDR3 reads CASSYSIPGQVDGYTF. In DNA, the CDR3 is TGTGCCAGCAGTTACTCCATTCCCGGTCAGGTCGATGGCTACACCTTC.

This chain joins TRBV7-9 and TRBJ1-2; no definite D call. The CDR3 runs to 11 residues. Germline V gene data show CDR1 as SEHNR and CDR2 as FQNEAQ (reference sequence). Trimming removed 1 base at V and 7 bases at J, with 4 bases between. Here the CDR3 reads CASSLGFGYTF. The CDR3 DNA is TGTGCCAGCAGCTTAGGGTTTGGCTACACCTTC.

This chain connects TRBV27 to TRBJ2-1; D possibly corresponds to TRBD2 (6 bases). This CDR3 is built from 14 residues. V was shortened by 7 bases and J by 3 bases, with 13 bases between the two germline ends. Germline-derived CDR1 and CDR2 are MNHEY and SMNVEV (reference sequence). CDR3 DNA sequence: TGTGCCAGCACGGTGGGAGGACTCTACAATGAGCAGTTCTTC. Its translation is CASTVGGLYNEQFF.

DNA for the CDR3: TGCGCCAGCAGCTTACAGGGGGCACGGCCTGAAGCTTTCTTT. Amino acid sequence: CASSLQGARPEAFF. The genes are TRBV5-1 and TRBJ1-1; TRBD1 matches 9 bases. The CDR3 is 14 residues long. Germline V gene lookup returns CDR1 SGHRS and CDR2 YFSETQ. V was clipped by 2 bases and J by 6 bases; unmatched bases: 5.

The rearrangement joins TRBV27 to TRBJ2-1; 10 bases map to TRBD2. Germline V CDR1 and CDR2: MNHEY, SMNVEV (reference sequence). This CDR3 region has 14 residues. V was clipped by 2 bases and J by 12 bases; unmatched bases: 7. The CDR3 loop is CASSLGTSDFGQFF. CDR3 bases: TGTGCCAGCAGTTTAGGGACTAGCGACTTCGGGCAGTTCTTC.

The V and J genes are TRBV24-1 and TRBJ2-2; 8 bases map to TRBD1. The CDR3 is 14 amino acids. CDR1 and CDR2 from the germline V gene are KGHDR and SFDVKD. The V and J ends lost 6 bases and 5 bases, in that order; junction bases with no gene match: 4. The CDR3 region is CATSTGGETGELFF. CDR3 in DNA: TGTGCCACCAGTACAGGGGGTGAGACCGGGGAGCTGTTTTTT.

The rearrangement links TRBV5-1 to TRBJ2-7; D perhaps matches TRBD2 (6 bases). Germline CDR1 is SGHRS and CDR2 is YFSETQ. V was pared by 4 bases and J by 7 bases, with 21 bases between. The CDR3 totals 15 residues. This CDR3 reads CASSTYGTGSWEQYF. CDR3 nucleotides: TGCGCCAGCAGCACCTACGGGACTGGGAGTTGGGAGCAGTACTTC.

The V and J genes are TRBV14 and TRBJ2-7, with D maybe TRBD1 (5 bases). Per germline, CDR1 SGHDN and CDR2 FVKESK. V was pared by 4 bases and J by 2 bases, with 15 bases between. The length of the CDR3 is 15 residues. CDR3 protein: CASSPFAVGPYEQYF. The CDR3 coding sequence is TGTGCCAGCAGCCCTTTCGCGGTGGGGCCCTACGAGCAGTACTTC. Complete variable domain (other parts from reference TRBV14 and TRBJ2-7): EAGVTQFPSHSVIEKGQTVTLRCDPISGHDNLYWYRRVMGKEIKFLLHFVKESKQDESGMPNNRFLAERTGGTYSTLKVQPAELEDSGVYFCASSPFAVGPYEQYFGPGTRLTVT.

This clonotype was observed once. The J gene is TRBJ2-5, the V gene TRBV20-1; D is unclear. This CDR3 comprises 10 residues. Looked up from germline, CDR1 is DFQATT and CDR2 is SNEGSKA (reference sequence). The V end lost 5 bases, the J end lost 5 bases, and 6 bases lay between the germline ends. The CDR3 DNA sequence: TGCAGTGCTTTTTACGAGACCCAGTACTTC. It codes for CSAFYETQYF.

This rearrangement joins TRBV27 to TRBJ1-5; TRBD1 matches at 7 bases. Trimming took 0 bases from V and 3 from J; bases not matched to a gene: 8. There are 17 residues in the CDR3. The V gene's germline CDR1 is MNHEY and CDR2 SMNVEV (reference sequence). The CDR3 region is CASSLSGQGGTNQPQHF. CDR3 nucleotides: TGTGCCAGCAGTTTATCTGGGCAGGGGGGTACCAATCAGCCCCAGCATTTT.

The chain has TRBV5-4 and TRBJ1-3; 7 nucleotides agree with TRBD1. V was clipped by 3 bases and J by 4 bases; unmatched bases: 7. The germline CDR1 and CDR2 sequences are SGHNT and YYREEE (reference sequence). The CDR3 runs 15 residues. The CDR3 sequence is CASSSGQILGNTIYF. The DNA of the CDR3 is TGTGCCAGCAGCTCGGGACAGATTCTCGGAAACACCATATATTTT. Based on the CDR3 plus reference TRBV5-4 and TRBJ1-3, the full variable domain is ETGVTQSPTHLIKTRGQQVTLRCSSQSGHNTVSWYQQALGQGPQFIFQYYREEENGRGNFPPRFSGLQFPNYSSELNVNALELDDSALYLCASSSGQILGNTIYFGEGSWLTVV.

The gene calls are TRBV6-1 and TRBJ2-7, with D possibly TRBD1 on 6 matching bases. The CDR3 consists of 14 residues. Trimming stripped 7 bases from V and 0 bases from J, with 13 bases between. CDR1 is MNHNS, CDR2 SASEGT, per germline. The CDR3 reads CASMGADSSYEQYF. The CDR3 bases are TGTGCCAGCATGGGGGCAGACAGCTCCTACGAGCAGTACTTC.

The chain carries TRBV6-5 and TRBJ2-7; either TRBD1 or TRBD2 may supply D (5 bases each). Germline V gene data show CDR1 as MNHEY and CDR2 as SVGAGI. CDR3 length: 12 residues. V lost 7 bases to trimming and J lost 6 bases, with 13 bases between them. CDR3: CASNEGTGEQYF. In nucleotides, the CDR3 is TGTGCCAGCAACGAGGGTACAGGCGAGCAGTACTTC.

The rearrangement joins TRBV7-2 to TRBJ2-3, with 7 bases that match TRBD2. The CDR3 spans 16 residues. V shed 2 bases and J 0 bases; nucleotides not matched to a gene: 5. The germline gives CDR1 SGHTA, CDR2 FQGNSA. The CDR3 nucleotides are TGTGCCAGCAGCTTACCCGGGGGGTTAAGCACAGATACGCAGTATTTT. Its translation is CASSLPGGLSTDTQYF.

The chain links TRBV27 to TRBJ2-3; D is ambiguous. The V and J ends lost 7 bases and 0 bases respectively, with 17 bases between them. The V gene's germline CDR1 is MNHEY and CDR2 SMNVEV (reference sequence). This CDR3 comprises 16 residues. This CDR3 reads CASKDMAAHSTDTQYF. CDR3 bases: TGTGCCAGCAAGGATATGGCGGCTCATAGCACAGATACGCAGTATTTT.

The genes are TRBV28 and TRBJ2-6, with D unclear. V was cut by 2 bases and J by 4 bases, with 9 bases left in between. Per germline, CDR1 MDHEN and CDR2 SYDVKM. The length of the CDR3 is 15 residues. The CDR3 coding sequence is TGTGCCAGCAGTTTAGGGCTAGACGGGGCCAACGTCCTGACTTTC. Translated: CASSLGLDGANVLTF.

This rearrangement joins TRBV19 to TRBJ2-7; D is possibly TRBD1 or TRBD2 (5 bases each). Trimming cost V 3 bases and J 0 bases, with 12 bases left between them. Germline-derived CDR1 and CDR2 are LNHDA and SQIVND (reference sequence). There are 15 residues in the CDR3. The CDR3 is CASSMGDGSSYEQYF. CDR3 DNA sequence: TGTGCCAGTAGTATGGGGGACGGAAGCTCCTACGAGCAGTACTTC.

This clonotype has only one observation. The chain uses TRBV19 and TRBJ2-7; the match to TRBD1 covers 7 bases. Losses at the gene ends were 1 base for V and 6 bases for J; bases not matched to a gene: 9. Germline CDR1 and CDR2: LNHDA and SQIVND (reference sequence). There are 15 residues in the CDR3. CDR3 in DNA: TGTGCCAGTAGTATAGTTGGCACAGGGGAATCCGAGCAGTACTTC. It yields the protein CASSIVGTGESEQYF.